The rows below give T cell receptor beta chains drawn from one sample of a study of CD8 T cells in Susac syndrome. Using its own MiXCR run on the immunoSEQ multiplex PCR reads, TCRdb lists one record per CDR3 protein. Of approximately 170,000 distinct CDR3 sequences in the sample, roughly 94% were seen once. Input material: CD4+ T cells from PBMCs. These receptors were obtained from a human donor in good health. Each CDR3 is given with its conserved first and last residue. The order of the fields is J gene, clone size, V gene, D gene, CDR3 protein, CDR3 DNA. D genes are given only for firm matches. A row's size may be missing; if present it is once, few, many or a size class.

j_call: TRBJ1-2; clone_size: .; v_call: TRBV12-3/TRBV12-4; d_call: .; cdr3_aa: CASSLEGRNYGYTF; cdr3_nt: TGTGCCAGTAGTTTAGAGGGGCGAAACTATGGCTACACCTTC
j_call: TRBJ2-2; clone_size: .; v_call: TRBV24-1; d_call: .; cdr3_aa: CATSDLRQEHFNTEELFF; cdr3_nt: TGTGCCACCAGTGATTTGAGGCAGGAACACTTTAACACCGAGGAGCTGTTTTTT
j_call: TRBJ2-6; clone_size: once; v_call: TRBV28; d_call: .; cdr3_aa: CASRRSSGANVLTF; cdr3_nt: TGTGCCAGCAGACGGAGCTCTGGGGCCAACGTCCTGACTTTC
j_call: TRBJ2-5; clone_size: .; v_call: TRBV7-9; d_call: TRBD1; cdr3_aa: CARGQDQETQYF; cdr3_nt: TGTGCCAGAGGACAGGACCAAGAGACCCAGTACTTC
j_call: TRBJ2-1; clone_size: .; v_call: TRBV7-8; d_call: .; cdr3_aa: CASSSPRGRGGEQFF; cdr3_nt: TGTGCCAGCAGCTCCCCCCGGGGGAGGGGGGGTGAGCAGTTCTTC
j_call: TRBJ2-1; clone_size: .; v_call: TRBV13; d_call: .; cdr3_aa: CASSPSFGANEQFF; cdr3_nt: TGTGCCAGCAGCCCGTCTTTTGGAGCGAATGAGCAGTTCTTC
j_call: TRBJ2-7; clone_size: .; v_call: TRBV6-1; d_call: .; cdr3_aa: CASTAGGLTYEQYF; cdr3_nt: TGTGCCAGCACCGCGGGTGGACTCACCTACGAGCAGTACTTC
j_call: TRBJ2-1; clone_size: .; v_call: TRBV20-1; d_call: TRBD1; cdr3_aa: CSAPPDRYEGEQFF; cdr3_nt: TGCAGTGCTCCACCGGACAGGTACGAAGGGGAGCAGTTCTTC
j_call: TRBJ2-7; clone_size: .; v_call: TRBV12-3/TRBV12-4; d_call: TRBD1; cdr3_aa: CASRDLTTGDEQYF; cdr3_nt: TGTGCCAGCAGGGACCTTACGACAGGGGACGAGCAGTACTTC
j_call: TRBJ2-3; clone_size: .; v_call: TRBV7-2; d_call: TRBD1; cdr3_aa: CASSPRTGVRRDTQYF; cdr3_nt: TGTGCCAGCAGCCCCCGAACAGGGGTTCGTCGAGATACGCAGTATTTT
j_call: TRBJ2-2; clone_size: .; v_call: TRBV20-1; d_call: TRBD2; cdr3_aa: CSARGRGSGRMNTGELFF; cdr3_nt: TGCAGTGCTAGAGGGCGGGGTAGCGGGAGAATGAACACCGGGGAGCTGTTTTTT
j_call: TRBJ1-5; clone_size: .; v_call: TRBV7-2; d_call: .; cdr3_aa: CASSSPGEPQHF; cdr3_nt: TGTGCCAGCAGCTCCCCAGGGGAGCCCCAGCATTTT
j_call: TRBJ2-7; clone_size: .; v_call: TRBV7-2; d_call: .; cdr3_aa: CASSPRAAQNYEQYF; cdr3_nt: TGTGCCAGCAGCCCGAGGGCGGCCCAAAATTACGAGCAGTACTTC
j_call: TRBJ2-6; clone_size: .; v_call: TRBV24-1; d_call: .; cdr3_aa: CATSDHRAGANVLTF; cdr3_nt: TGTGCCACCAGTGACCACAGGGCCGGGGCCAACGTCCTGACTTTC
j_call: TRBJ2-5; clone_size: .; v_call: TRBV6-2/TRBV6-3; d_call: .; cdr3_aa: CASSSGNQETQYF; cdr3_nt: TGTGCCAGCAGCTCCGGGAACCAAGAGACCCAGTACTTC
j_call: TRBJ2-1; clone_size: .; v_call: TRBV3-1; d_call: TRBD2; cdr3_aa: CASSRLGAGSYNEQFF; cdr3_nt: TGTGCCAGCAGCCGACTTGGAGCGGGATCCTACAATGAGCAGTTCTTC
j_call: TRBJ1-2; clone_size: .; v_call: TRBV12-3/TRBV12-4; d_call: .; cdr3_aa: CASSPAGRGYTF; cdr3_nt: TGTGCCAGCAGCCCCGCAGGGAGGGGCTACACCTTC
j_call: TRBJ1-1; clone_size: few; v_call: TRBV7-2; d_call: TRBD1; cdr3_aa: CASSPQGANTEAFF; cdr3_nt: TGTGCCAGCAGCCCACAGGGGGCGAATACTGAAGCTTTCTTT
j_call: TRBJ2-5; clone_size: .; v_call: TRBV3-1; d_call: .; cdr3_aa: CASSQEGADQVTQYF; cdr3_nt: TGTGCCAGCAGCCAAGAAGGTGCGGATCAAGTGACCCAGTACTTC
j_call: TRBJ2-2; clone_size: once; v_call: TRBV5-1; d_call: .; cdr3_aa: CASSLVQEPGELFF; cdr3_nt: TGCGCCAGCAGCTTGGTACAGGAACCCGGGGAGCTGTTTTTT
j_call: TRBJ2-5; clone_size: .; v_call: TRBV5-1; d_call: TRBD1; cdr3_aa: CASSGDSNQETQYF; cdr3_nt: TGCGCCAGCAGCGGGGACAGTAACCAAGAGACCCAGTACTTC
j_call: TRBJ2-5; clone_size: .; v_call: TRBV5-1; d_call: .; cdr3_aa: CASSPGSARETQYF; cdr3_nt: TGCGCCAGCAGCCCCGGGTCGGCGAGGGAGACCCAGTACTTC
j_call: TRBJ2-5; clone_size: .; v_call: TRBV28; d_call: TRBD2; cdr3_aa: CATDGIAGGEETQYF; cdr3_nt: TGTGCCACCGACGGGATAGCGGGAGGCGAAGAGACCCAGTACTTC
j_call: TRBJ2-7; clone_size: .; v_call: TRBV7-9; d_call: .; cdr3_aa: CASSYSGTLPEQYF; cdr3_nt: TGTGCCAGCAGCTACTCCGGGACCTTGCCCGAGCAGTACTTC
j_call: TRBJ1-1; clone_size: .; v_call: TRBV6-1; d_call: .; cdr3_aa: CASVFGGAGNTEAFF; cdr3_nt: TGTGCCAGCGTTTTTGGGGGCGCAGGGAACACTGAAGCTTTCTTT
j_call: TRBJ2-2; clone_size: once; v_call: TRBV24-1; d_call: TRBD2; cdr3_aa: CATTASGSTDTGELFF; cdr3_nt: TGTGCCACCACGGCTAGCGGGAGCACCGACACCGGGGAGCTGTTTTTT
j_call: TRBJ2-7; clone_size: .; v_call: TRBV28; d_call: .; cdr3_aa: CASTSSGEQYF; cdr3_nt: TGTGCCAGCACCTCCTCGGGCGAGCAGTACTTC
j_call: TRBJ2-1; clone_size: .; v_call: TRBV7-2; d_call: TRBD2; cdr3_aa: CASRGPGLTYNEQFF; cdr3_nt: TGTGCCAGCAGGGGCCCGGGACTAACCTACAATGAGCAGTTCTTC
j_call: TRBJ2-5; clone_size: .; v_call: TRBV7-2; d_call: .; cdr3_aa: CASSLGARETQYF; cdr3_nt: TGTGCCAGCAGCTTAGGAGCGAGGGAGACCCAGTACTTC
j_call: TRBJ2-2; clone_size: .; v_call: TRBV6-5; d_call: .; cdr3_aa: CASKISGLNTGELFF; cdr3_nt: TGTGCCAGCAAGATCAGCGGGCTTAACACCGGGGAGCTGTTTTTT